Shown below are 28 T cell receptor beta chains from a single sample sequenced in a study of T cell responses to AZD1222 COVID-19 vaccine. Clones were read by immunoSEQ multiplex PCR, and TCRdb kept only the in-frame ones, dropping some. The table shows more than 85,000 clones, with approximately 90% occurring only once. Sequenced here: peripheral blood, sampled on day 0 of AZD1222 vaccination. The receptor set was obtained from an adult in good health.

The CDR3, as DNA: TGTGCCAGCAGCAGAAGTGCCAACACTGAAGCTTTCTTT. Its translation: CASSRSANTEAFF. The genes are TRBV3-1 (or the pseudogene TRBV3-2) and TRBJ1-1; no clear D. The V end lost 5 bases, the J end lost 2 bases, and 9 bases lay between the germline ends. The CDR3 length is 13 residues. Germline values: CDR1 LGHDT, CDR2 YNNKEL (reference sequence).

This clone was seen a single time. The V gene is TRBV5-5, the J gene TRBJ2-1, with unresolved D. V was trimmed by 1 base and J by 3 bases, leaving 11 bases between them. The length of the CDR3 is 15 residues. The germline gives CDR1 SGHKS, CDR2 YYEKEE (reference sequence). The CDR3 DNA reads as TGTGCCAGCAGCTTGCTGTTCTCTAGCTACAATGAGCAGTTCTTC. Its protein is CASSLLFSSYNEQFF.

Here the CDR3 DNA reads TGCGCCAGCAGCCAAGATTCCGCAGTCTATGGCTACACCTTC. Residues: CASSQDSAVYGYTF. The rearrangement links TRBV4-1 to TRBJ1-2; unclear D gene. The CDR3 loop spans 14 amino acids. Trimming pared 0 bases from V and 4 bases from J, leaving 9 bases between. Germline V lookup: CDR1 MGHRA, CDR2 YSYEKL.

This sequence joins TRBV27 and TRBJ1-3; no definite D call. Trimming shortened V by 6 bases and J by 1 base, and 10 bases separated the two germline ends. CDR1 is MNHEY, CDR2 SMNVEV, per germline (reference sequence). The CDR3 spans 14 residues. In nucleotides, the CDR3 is TGTGCCAGCAGGCCAAGTGGGTCTGGAAACACCATATATTTT. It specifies CASRPSGSGNTIYF.

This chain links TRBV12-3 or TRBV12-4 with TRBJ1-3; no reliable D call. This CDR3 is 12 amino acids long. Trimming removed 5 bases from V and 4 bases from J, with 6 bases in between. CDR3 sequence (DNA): TGTGCCAGCAGTATCAGAGGAAACACCATATATTTT. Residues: CASSIRGNTIYF.

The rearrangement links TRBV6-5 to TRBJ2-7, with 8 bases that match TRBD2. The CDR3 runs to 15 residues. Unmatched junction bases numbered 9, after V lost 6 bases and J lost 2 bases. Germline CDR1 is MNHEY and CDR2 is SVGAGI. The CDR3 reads CASSSRGGIPYEQYF. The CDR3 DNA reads TGTGCCAGCAGCTCCCGGGGGGGGATCCCCTACGAGCAGTACTTC.

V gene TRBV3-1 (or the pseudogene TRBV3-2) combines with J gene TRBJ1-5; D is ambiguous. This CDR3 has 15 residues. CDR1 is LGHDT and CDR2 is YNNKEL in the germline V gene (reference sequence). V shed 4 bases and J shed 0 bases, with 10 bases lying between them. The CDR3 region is CASSLDGFSNQPQHF. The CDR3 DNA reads TGTGCCAGCAGCCTCGACGGTTTTAGCAATCAGCCCCAGCATTTT.

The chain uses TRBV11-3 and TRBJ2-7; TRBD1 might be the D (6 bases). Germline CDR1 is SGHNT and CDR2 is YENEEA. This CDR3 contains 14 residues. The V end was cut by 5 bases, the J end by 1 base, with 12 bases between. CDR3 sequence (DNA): TGTGCCAGCAGCCCCCGGGACAAGTCCTACGAGCAGTACTTC. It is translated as CASSPRDKSYEQYF.

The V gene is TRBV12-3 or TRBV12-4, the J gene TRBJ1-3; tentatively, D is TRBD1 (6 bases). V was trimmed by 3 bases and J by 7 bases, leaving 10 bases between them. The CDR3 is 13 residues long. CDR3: CASSFRGLNTIYF. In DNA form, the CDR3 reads TGTGCCAGCAGTTTCAGGGGTTTGAACACCATATATTTT.

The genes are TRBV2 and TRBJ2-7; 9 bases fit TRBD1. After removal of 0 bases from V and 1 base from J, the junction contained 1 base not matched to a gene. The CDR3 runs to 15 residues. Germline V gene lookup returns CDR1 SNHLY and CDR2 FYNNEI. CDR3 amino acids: CASSEAGTGSYEQYF. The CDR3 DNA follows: TGTGCCAGCAGTGAAGCCGGGACAGGGTCCTACGAGCAGTACTTC.

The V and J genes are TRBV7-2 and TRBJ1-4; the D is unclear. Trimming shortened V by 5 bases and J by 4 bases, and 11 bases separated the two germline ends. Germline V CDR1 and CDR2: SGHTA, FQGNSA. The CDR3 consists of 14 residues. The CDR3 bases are TGTGCCAGCAGCGGCGGGCCTAATAATGAAAAACTGTTTTTT. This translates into CASSGGPNNEKLFF.

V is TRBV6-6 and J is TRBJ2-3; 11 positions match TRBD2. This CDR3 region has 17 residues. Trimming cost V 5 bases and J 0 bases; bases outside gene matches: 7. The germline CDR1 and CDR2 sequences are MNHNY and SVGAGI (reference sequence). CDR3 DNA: TGTGCCAGCAGTCACCGGACTAGCGGGTTGAGCACAGATACGCAGTATTTT. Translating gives CASSHRTSGLSTDTQYF.

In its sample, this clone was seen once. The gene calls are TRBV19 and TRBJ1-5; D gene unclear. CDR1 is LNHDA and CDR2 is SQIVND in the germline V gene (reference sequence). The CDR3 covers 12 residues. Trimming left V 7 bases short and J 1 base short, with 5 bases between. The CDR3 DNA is TGTGCCAGTATGTTCAGCAATCAGCCCCAGCATTTT. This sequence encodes CASMFSNQPQHF.

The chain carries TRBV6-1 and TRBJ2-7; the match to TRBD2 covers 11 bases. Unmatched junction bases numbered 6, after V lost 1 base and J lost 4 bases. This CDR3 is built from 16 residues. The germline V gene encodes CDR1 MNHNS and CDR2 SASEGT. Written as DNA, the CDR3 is TGTGCCAGCAGTGAAGGTTTAGCGGGGGGGCTGTACGAGCAGTACTTC. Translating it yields CASSEGLAGGLYEQYF.

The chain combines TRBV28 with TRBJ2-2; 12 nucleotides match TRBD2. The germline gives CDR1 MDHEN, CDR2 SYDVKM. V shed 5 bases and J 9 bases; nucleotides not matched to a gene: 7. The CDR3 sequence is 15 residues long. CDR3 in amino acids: CASSPGTSGFRELFF. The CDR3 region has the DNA TGTGCCAGCAGTCCCGGGACTAGCGGGTTCAGGGAGCTGTTTTTT.

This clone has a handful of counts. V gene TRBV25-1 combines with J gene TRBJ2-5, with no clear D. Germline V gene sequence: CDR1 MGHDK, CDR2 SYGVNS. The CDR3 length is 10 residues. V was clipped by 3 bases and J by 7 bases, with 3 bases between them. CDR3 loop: CASSDGTQYF. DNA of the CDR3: TGTGCCAGCAGTGACGGGACCCAGTACTTC.

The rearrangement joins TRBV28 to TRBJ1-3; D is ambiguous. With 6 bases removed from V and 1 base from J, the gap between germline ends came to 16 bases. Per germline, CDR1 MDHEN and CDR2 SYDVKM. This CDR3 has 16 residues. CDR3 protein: CASRDSEGVSGNTIYF. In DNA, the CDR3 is TGTGCCAGCAGGGACTCGGAGGGAGTGTCTGGAAACACCATATATTTT.

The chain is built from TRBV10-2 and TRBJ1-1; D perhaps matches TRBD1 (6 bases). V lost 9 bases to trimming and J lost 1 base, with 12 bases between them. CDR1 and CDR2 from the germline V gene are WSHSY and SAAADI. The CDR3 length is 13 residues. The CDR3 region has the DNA TGCGCCAGTAAAGTAGGGGGGAACACTGAAGCTTTCTTT. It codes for CASKVGGNTEAFF.

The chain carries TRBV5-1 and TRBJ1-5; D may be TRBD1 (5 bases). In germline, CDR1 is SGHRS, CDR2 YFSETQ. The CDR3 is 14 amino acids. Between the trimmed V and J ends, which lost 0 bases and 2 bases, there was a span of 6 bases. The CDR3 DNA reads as TGCGCCAGCAGCTTGGGAGGGGGCAATCAGCCCCAGCATTTT. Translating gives CASSLGGGNQPQHF.

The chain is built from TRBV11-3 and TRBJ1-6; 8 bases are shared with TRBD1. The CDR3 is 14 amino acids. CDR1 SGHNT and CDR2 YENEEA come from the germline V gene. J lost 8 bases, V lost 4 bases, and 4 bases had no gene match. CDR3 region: CASSYGQGYSPLHF. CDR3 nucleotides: TGTGCCAGCAGCTATGGACAGGGATATTCACCCCTCCACTTT.

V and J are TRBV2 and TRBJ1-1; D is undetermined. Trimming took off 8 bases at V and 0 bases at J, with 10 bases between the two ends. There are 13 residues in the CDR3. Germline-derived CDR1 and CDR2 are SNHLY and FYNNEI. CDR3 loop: CASEQFMNTEAFF. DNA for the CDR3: TGTGCCAGCGAACAGTTCATGAACACTGAAGCTTTCTTT.

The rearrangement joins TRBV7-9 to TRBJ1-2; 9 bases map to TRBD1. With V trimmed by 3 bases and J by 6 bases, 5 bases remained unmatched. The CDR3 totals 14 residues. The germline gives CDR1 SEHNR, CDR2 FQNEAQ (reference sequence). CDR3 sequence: CASSLDRGQDGYTF. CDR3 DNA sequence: TGTGCCAGCAGCTTGGACAGGGGACAAGATGGCTACACCTTC.

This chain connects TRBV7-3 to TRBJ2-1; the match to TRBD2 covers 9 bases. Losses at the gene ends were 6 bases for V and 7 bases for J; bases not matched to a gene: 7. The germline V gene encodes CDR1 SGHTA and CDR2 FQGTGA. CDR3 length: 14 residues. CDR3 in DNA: TGTGCCAGCAGTTCTAGCGGGGTTTATAATGAGCAGTTCTTC. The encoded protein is CASSSSGVYNEQFF.

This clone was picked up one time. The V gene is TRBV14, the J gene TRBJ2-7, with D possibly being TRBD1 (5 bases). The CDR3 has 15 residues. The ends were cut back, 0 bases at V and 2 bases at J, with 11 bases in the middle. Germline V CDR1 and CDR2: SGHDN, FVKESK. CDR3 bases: TGTGCCAGCAGCCAAGATGTACGACAGCCCTACGAGCAGTACTTC. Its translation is CASSQDVRQPYEQYF. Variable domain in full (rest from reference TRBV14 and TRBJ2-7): EAGVTQFPSHSVIEKGQTVTLRCDPISGHDNLYWYRRVMGKEIKFLLHFVKESKQDESGMPNNRFLAERTGGTYSTLKVQPAELEDSGVYFCASSQDVRQPYEQYFGPGTRLTVT.

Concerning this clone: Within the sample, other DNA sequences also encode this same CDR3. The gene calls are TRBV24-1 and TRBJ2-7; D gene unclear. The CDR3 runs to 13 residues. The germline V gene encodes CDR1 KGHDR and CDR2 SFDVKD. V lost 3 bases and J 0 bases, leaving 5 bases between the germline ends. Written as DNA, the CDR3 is TGTGCCACCAGTGATAGACACTCCTACGAGCAGTACTTC. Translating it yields CATSDRHSYEQYF.

The DNA for the CDR3 is TGTGCCAGCAGTGACCCAGGAAGAACAGAGGGCTACACCTTC. Its translation is CASSDPGRTEGYTF. This rearrangement joins TRBV28 to TRBJ1-2; D not resolved. The V end lost 5 bases, the J end lost 8 bases, and 18 bases lay between the germline ends. Germline V gene sequence: CDR1 MDHEN, CDR2 SYDVKM. CDR3 length equals 14 residues.

Here the CDR3 reads CASSLTDTQYF. The CDR3 coding sequence is TGTGCCAGCAGCCTCACAGATACGCAGTATTTT. The rearrangement joins TRBV5-6 to TRBJ2-3, with D hard to call. There are 11 residues in the CDR3. V was trimmed by 4 bases and J by 2 bases, leaving 2 bases between them. CDR1 is SGHDT, CDR2 YYEEEE, per germline.

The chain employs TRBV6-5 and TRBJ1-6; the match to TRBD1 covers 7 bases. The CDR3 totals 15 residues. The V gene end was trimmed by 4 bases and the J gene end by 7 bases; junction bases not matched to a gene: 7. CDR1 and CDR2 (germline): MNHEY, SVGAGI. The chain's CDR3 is CASSFAQGWNSPLHF. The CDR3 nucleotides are TGTGCCAGCAGTTTCGCACAGGGGTGGAATTCACCCCTCCACTTT.